This entry lists 28 T cell receptor beta chains sequenced from one sample in a study of T-cell reconstitution after alpha-beta-depleted transplantation in children. A TCRbeta library incorporating unique molecular identifiers was prepared. TCRdb re-called the PCR reads with MiXCR, one entry per CDR3 protein. Of 900,000 or so distinct CDR3 sequences listed, roughly 16% are singletons. Source: PBMCs, mostly from graft donor cells, taken 360 days after TCRalphabeta/CD19-depleted stem cell transplant. Receptor source: a male patient under 18 who had a stem cell transplant for acute lymphoblastic leukemia, so the T cells may come from the graft donor.

The chain carries TRBV24-1 and TRBJ2-3, with 12 bases that match TRBD2. CDR3 size: 16 residues. Germline lookup yields CDR1 KGHDR and CDR2 SFDVKD. V was pared by 3 bases and J by 2 bases, with 2 bases of the junction left unmatched. The chain's CDR3 is CATSDRLAGATDTQYF. In DNA form, the CDR3 reads TGTGCCACCAGTGATCGACTAGCGGGAGCCACAGATACGCAGTATTTT.

This clonotype came up a few times. The chain combines TRBV28 with TRBJ2-2, with D perhaps matching TRBD1 (6 bases). Trimming removed 6 bases from V and 1 base from J, with 9 bases in between. The CDR3 contains 14 residues. Germline loops: CDR1 MDHEN, CDR2 SYDVKM. The CDR3 sequence is CASRWTENTGELFF. The CDR3 DNA sequence: TGTGCCAGCAGGTGGACAGAGAACACCGGGGAGCTGTTTTTT.

A remark on this clonotype: At one end, the junction sequence differs from germline, possibly due to a read error. The V and J genes are TRBV6-1 and TRBJ2-7, with TRBD2 matching over 10 bases. The CDR3 extends over 15 amino acids. In germline, CDR1 is MNHNS, CDR2 SASEGT. CDR3 nucleotides: TGTGTCAGCAGTAGAATAGCGGGAGGACCCTACGAGCAGTACTTC. The encoded protein is CVSSRIAGGPYEQYF.

Only a few counts were recorded for this clonotype. V usage is TRBV27 and J usage is TRBJ2-3, with 7 bases aligning to TRBD2. Looked up from germline, CDR1 is MNHEY and CDR2 is SMNVEV (reference sequence). Losses at the gene ends were 4 bases for V and 5 bases for J; bases not matched to a gene: 9. CDR3 size: 15 residues. The CDR3 spells CASSSLRDYRDTQYF. As DNA, the CDR3 is TGTGCCAGCAGTTCCCTCCGGGACTACCGAGATACGCAGTATTTT.

The rearrangement joins TRBV12-5 to TRBJ2-1, with D unresolved. Germline V gives CDR1 LGHNT, CDR2 FRNRAP. The CDR3 spans 17 residues. The V and J ends lost 6 bases and 0 bases respectively, with 18 bases between them. DNA for the CDR3: TGTGCTAGTGGCATCCGACCCTTGAGCGACTCCTACAATGAGCAGTTCTTC. Its translation is CASGIRPLSDSYNEQFF.

This clonotype was counted between two and nine times. The chain uses TRBV20-1 and TRBJ2-3; TRBD2 agrees at 8 bases. This CDR3 is 16 amino acids long. Germline V gene sequence: CDR1 DFQATT, CDR2 SNEGSKA (reference sequence). With 2 bases clipped from V and 2 bases from J, the junction kept 9 bases outside the gene matches. CDR3 protein: CSARSKTSDFTDTQYF. The DNA for the CDR3 is TGCAGTGCTAGATCCAAGACTAGCGATTTCACAGATACGCAGTATTTT.

The rearrangement uses TRBV15 and TRBJ2-3; the match to TRBD1 covers 8 bases. The junction had 9 bases not matched to a gene; V was cut back by 2 bases and J by 5 bases. CDR1 and CDR2 from the germline V gene are LNHNV and YYDKDF (reference sequence). The CDR3 spans 16 residues. The CDR3 spells CATSRRQGLGGDTQYF. The CDR3 bases are TGTGCCACCAGCAGACGACAGGGGCTCGGCGGAGATACGCAGTATTTT.

This clonotype was detected only a few times. The chain has TRBV25-1 and TRBJ2-7; 10 bases match TRBD1. V lost 4 bases, J lost 10 bases, and 7 bases stayed unmatched. Germline V gene lookup returns CDR1 MGHDK and CDR2 SYGVNS. The CDR3 is made up of 13 amino acids. The CDR3 protein is CASSGDRGKPQYF. The CDR3 DNA reads TGTGCCAGCAGTGGGGACAGGGGTAAACCACAGTACTTC.

This clonotype showed up many times. The rearrangement links TRBV2 to TRBJ2-2; no definite D call. Germline V lookup: CDR1 SNHLY, CDR2 FYNNEI. The CDR3 is 13 residues long. V was trimmed by 6 bases and J by 5 bases, leaving 10 bases between them. In nucleotides, the CDR3 is TGTGCCAGCAGCCCTGGATTGACCGGGGAGCTGTTTTTT. This encodes CASSPGLTGELFF.

In this sample, this clonotype turned up many times. The chain links TRBV7-9 to TRBJ2-2; D gene unclear. The germline V and J ends were trimmed by 1 base and 3 bases, with 12 bases remaining between them. CDR1 and CDR2 from the germline V gene are SEHNR and FQNEAQ (reference sequence). This CDR3 is 16 amino acids long. The CDR3 bases are TGTGCCAGCAGCTTAGTTCGGGTTCGGGACACCGGGGAGCTGTTTTTT. Its protein is CASSLVRVRDTGELFF.

This clonotype appeared many times. The chain joins TRBV28 to TRBJ2-3; D is unresolved. V dropped 2 bases and J dropped 0 bases, with 6 bases sitting between them. The CDR3 length is 14 residues. Germline values: CDR1 MDHEN, CDR2 SYDVKM. CDR3 nucleotides: TGTGCCAGCAGTTTAGGGGTCAGCACAGATACGCAGTATTTT. This encodes CASSLGVSTDTQYF.

This clonotype was observed a handful of times. This chain uses TRBV4-1 with TRBJ2-1; 15 bases agree with TRBD2. The CDR3 sequence is 20 residues long. V trimming: 5 bases; J trimming: 2 bases; junction bases outside the gene matches: 13. Germline V gives CDR1 MGHRA, CDR2 YSYEKL. The CDR3 sequence is CASSSRRTSGRAYPYNEQFF. The CDR3 DNA reads as TGCGCCAGCAGCTCGAGGCGGACTAGCGGGAGGGCCTATCCCTACAATGAGCAGTTCTTC.

The sample holds a few counts of this clonotype. The chain couples TRBV7-3 to TRBJ2-3; 7 positions agree with TRBD1. Germline-derived CDR1 and CDR2 are SGHTA and FQGTGA. V lost 5 bases, J lost 4 bases, and 6 bases stayed unmatched. The CDR3 runs to 14 residues. The CDR3 spells CASSPTGAADTQYF. The CDR3 bases are TGTGCCAGCAGCCCTACAGGGGCCGCAGATACGCAGTATTTT.

This clonotype was recorded a few times. The chain combines TRBV4-1 with TRBJ2-5, with 7 positions matching TRBD2. The ends lost 2 bases at V and 3 bases at J; junction bases unmatched: 3. This CDR3 region has 14 residues. Looked up from germline, CDR1 is MGHRA and CDR2 is YSYEKL. CDR3 sequence (DNA): TGCGCCAGCAGCCAATATGGACTAGAAGAGACCCAGTACTTC. Protein sequence: CASSQYGLEETQYF.

This chain uses TRBV10-2 with TRBJ1-2, with TRBD1 as a possible D gene (5 bases). The CDR3 loop spans 12 amino acids. In germline, CDR1 is WSHSY, CDR2 SAAADI. V was pared by 2 bases and J by 11 bases, with 12 bases between. The CDR3 loop is CASSEPRGGYTF. The CDR3 nucleotides read TGCGCCAGCAGTGAGCCACGCGGGGGGTACACCTTC.

This chain uses TRBV3-1 with TRBJ2-2; D perhaps matches TRBD2 (5 bases). CDR1 and CDR2 from the germline V gene are LGHDT and YNNKEL (reference sequence). The CDR3 extends over 14 amino acids. V was clipped by 4 bases and J by 12 bases, with 18 bases between them. CDR3 loop: CASSPTDLTLQLFF. CDR3 coding DNA: TGTGCCAGCAGCCCCACGGACTTGACGCTTCAGCTGTTTTTT.

The rearrangement joins TRBV3-1 to TRBJ2-7, with 7 bases matching TRBD1. Germline assignment: CDR1 LGHDT and CDR2 YNNKEL (reference sequence). This CDR3 has 16 residues. V lost 3 bases, J lost 4 bases, and 12 bases stayed unmatched. CDR3 DNA: TGTGCCAGCAGCCATCTCCCAAGGGGGACAGAATACGAGCAGTACTTC. Translating it yields CASSHLPRGTEYEQYF.

The rearrangement joins TRBV7-8 to TRBJ1-2; D gene ambiguous. Germline-derived CDR1 and CDR2 are SGHVS and FQNEAQ. Trimming took 4 bases from V and 11 from J, leaving 20 bases between them. CDR3 size: 14 residues. The CDR3 sequence: CASSSPGTLIGYTF. The CDR3 nucleotides read TGTGCCAGCAGCTCACCGGGCACCCTAATCGGGTACACCTTC.

J is TRBJ2-1 and V is TRBV15; 10 nucleotides match TRBD2. Germline loops: CDR1 LNHNV, CDR2 YYDKDF (reference sequence). Germline trimming cut 3 bases from V and 2 bases from J; bases unmatched to any gene: 4. The CDR3 totals 16 residues. CDR3 coding DNA: TGTGCCACCAGCAGTCCAGCGGGAGGGGCCTACAATGAGCAGTTCTTC. Translated: CATSSPAGGAYNEQFF.

The rearrangement joins TRBV29-1 to TRBJ2-6; D call uncertain. This CDR3 spans 14 amino acids. V was pared by 2 bases and J by 0 bases, with 5 bases between. The germline CDR1 and CDR2 sequences are SQVTM and ANQGSEA. Here the CDR3 DNA reads TGCAGCGTTGAATACCCCTCTGGGGCCAACGTCCTGACTTTC. Translation: CSVEYPSGANVLTF.

This clonotype was detected many times. V and J are TRBV12-3 or TRBV12-4 and TRBJ2-3, with a tentative D call TRBD1 (5 bases). The CDR3 consists of 15 residues. Trimming shortened V by 1 base and J by 0 bases, and 8 bases separated the two germline ends. In DNA form, the CDR3 reads TGTGCCAGCAGTTTAGGGGGCCGTAGCACAGATACGCAGTATTTT. Protein product: CASSLGGRSTDTQYF.

There are a few counts of this clonotype. This chain links TRBV20-1 with TRBJ1-6, with unresolved D. The CDR3 runs 15 residues. V was cut by 1 base and J by 3 bases, with 10 bases left in between. The V gene's germline CDR1 is DFQATT and CDR2 SNEGSKA (reference sequence). The CDR3 region is CSARGALVYNSPLHF. CDR3 in DNA: TGCAGTGCTAGAGGGGCATTGGTCTATAATTCACCCCTCCACTTT.

The rearrangement uses TRBV12-3 or TRBV12-4 and TRBJ1-1; 10 bases map to TRBD1. The CDR3 is made up of 14 amino acids. Trimming took 5 bases from V and 6 from J; bases not matched to a gene: 6. This chain's CDR3 is CASSLDRGQAEAFF. DNA of the CDR3: TGTGCCAGCAGTCTCGACAGGGGGCAAGCTGAAGCTTTCTTT.

The rearrangement links TRBV5-1 to TRBJ1-2; D gene ambiguous. V shed 0 bases and J shed 4 bases, with 7 bases lying between them. The germline V gene has CDR1 SGHRS and CDR2 YFSETQ. The CDR3 sequence is 13 residues long. The CDR3 DNA reads as TGCGCCAGCAGCTTGGACGACCTCTATGGCTACACCTTC. Its translation is CASSLDDLYGYTF.

This clonotype was observed a handful of times. The germline gene is not matched at one end of the junction; a read error may be the cause. This sequence joins TRBV7-2 and TRBJ2-1; D call uncertain. The CDR3 has 14 residues. Germline CDR1 is SGHTA and CDR2 is FQGNSA. CDR3: CASRPRASSNEQFF. The CDR3 DNA follows: TGTGCCAGCAGGCCTAGGGCCTCCTCCAATGAGCAGTTCTTC.

This clonotype was seen repeatedly, ten times or more. The chain is built from TRBV29-1 and TRBJ2-2; a possible D gene is TRBD2 (5 bases). The germline V gene encodes CDR1 SQVTM and CDR2 ANQGSEA. V was pared by 4 bases and J by 7 bases, with 10 bases between. The length of the CDR3 is 12 residues. This CDR3 is CSVGGGFGELFF. CDR3 bases: TGCAGCGTTGGAGGCGGGTTCGGGGAGCTGTTTTTT.

This clonotype turned up a few times. The gene calls are TRBV7-6 and TRBJ2-7, with 15 bases lining up with TRBD2. V shed 1 base and J 8 bases; nucleotides not matched to a gene: 3. This CDR3 is built from 15 residues. CDR1 and CDR2 from the germline V gene are SGHVS and FNYEAQ. The CDR3, as DNA: TGTGCCAGCAGCTTAGGTGGGACTAGCGGGAGGAAGCAGTACTTC. It codes for CASSLGGTSGRKQYF.

This clonotype came up a few times. The J gene is TRBJ2-7, the V gene TRBV21-1; TRBD1, as called in the table, went unchecked against the DNA. TRBV21-1 is deemed a pseudogene. This CDR3 region has 19 residues. CDR3 region: CASSKVRRFNRGLSYEQYF. For the CDR3, the DNA is TGTGCCAGCAGCAAAGTCCGGCGTTTTAACAGGGGGCTATCCTACGAGCAGTACTTC.